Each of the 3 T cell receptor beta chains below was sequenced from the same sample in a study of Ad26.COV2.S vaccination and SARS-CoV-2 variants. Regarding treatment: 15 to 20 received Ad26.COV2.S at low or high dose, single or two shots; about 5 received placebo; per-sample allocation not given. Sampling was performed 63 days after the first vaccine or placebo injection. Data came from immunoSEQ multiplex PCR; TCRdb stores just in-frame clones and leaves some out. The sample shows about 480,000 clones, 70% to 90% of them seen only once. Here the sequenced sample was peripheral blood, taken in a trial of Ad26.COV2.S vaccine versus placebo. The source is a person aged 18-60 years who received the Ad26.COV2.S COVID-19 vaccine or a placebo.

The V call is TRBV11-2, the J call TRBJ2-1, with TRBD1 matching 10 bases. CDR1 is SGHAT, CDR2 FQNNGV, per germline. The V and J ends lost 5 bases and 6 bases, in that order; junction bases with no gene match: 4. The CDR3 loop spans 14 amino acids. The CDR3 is CASSLWTGGNEQFF. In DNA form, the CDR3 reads TGTGCCAGCAGCCTGTGGACAGGGGGCAATGAGCAGTTCTTC.

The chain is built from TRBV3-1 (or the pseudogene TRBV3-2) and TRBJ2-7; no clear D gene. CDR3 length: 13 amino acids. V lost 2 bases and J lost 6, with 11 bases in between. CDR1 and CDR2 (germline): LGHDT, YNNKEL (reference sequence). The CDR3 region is CASSQSTGGEQYF. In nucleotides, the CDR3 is TGTGCCAGCAGCCAAAGTACTGGCGGCGAGCAGTACTTC.

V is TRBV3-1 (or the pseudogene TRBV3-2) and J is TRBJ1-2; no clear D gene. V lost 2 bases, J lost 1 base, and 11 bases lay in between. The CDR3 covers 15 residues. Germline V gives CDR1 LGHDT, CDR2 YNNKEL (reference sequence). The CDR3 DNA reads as TGTGCCAGCAGCCAAAGTGGGTCTTTTAACTATGGCTACACCTTC. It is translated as CASSQSGSFNYGYTF.